The T cell receptor beta chain under discussion was sequenced for a study of Tregs in tolerant kidney transplant recipients. Sequencing used immunoSEQ multiplex PCR; TCRdb keeps in-frame clones, though not all of them. This sample's table has under 35,000 clones. Sequencing used CD8+ T cells from blood, obtained before the transplant. This TCR was recovered from a human donor who received a combined kidney and bone marrow transplant.

CDR3 bases read: TGTGCCAGCAGGGGACTAGCGACTGAG. Protein: CASRGLATE. The whole CDR3 sequence reads CASRGLATEQFF. The chain employs TRBV2 and TRBJ2-1; 10 positions match TRBD2. The sequence runs out 3 residues before the end of the CDR3; the remainder is reconstructed from the germline J gene. The CDR3 consists of 12 residues. Trimming cost V 6 bases and J 9 bases; bases outside gene matches: 2. Germline V gene lookup returns CDR1 SNHLY and CDR2 FYNNEI. The entire variable domain, with the rest obtained from reference TRBV2 and TRBJ2-1, is as follows: EPEVTQTPSHQVTQMGQEVILRCVPISNHLYFYWYRQILGQKVEFLVSFYNNEISEKSEIFDDQFSVERPDGSNFTLKIRSTKLEDSAMYFCASRGLATEQFFGPGTRLTVL.